A single sample gave rise to the 30 T cell receptor beta chains below, sequenced in a study of T and B cells in COVID-19 patients. Blood genomic DNA input for TRB amplification was roughly 220-500 ng. Multiplex PCR with BIOMED2 TRB-A/B primer pools amplified TRB rearrangements. TCRdb re-derived calls from the multiplex PCR reads in MiXCR, one entry per CDR3 protein. The table has around 11,000 distinct CDR3 sequences, 30% seen once. The specimen was blood. The receptors originated from a human donor with active COVID-19.

On this clonotype: This clone may be a read error of a much larger clone one base away. The gene calls are TRBV30 and TRBJ2-2; 8 nucleotides align to TRBD2. Germline V CDR1 and CDR2: GTSNPN, SVGIG (reference sequence). The CDR3 loop spans 16 amino acids. V shed 3 bases, J shed 1 base, and the junction held 7 bases outside the gene matches. The CDR3 protein is CAWRVAGPLNTGELFF. As DNA, the CDR3 is TGTGCCTGGAGGGTAGCGGGGCCCCTGAACACCGGGGAGCTGTTTTTT. The variable domain in full, completed from reference TRBV30 and TRBJ2-2, reads SQTIHQWPATLVQPVGSPLSLECTVEGTSNPNLYWYRQAAGRGLQLLFYSVGIGQISSEVPQNLSASRPQDRQFILSSKKLLLSDSGFYLCAWRVAGPLNTGELFFGEGSRLTVL.

The V and J genes are TRBV4-3 and TRBJ2-3, with D unclear. This CDR3 region has 15 residues. Germline CDR1 reads LGHNA; CDR2 reads YSLEER. Between the trimmed V and J ends, which lost 4 bases and 2 bases, there was a span of 13 bases. CDR3: CASSLQKGSTDTQYF. Written as DNA, the CDR3 is TGCGCCAGCAGCCTACAAAAAGGCTCCACAGATACGCAGTATTTT.

The table lists this clonotype with a count of one. Here the CDR3 DNA reads TGTGCCAGCAGCTCACAGGGGGCCAGGGTCGGCTACACCTTC. Amino acid sequence: CASSSQGARVGYTF. The gene calls are TRBV7-4 and TRBJ1-2, with TRBD1 matching 9 bases. The trim removed 4 bases at V and 8 bases at J, leaving 8 bases unmatched. The CDR3 totals 14 residues. CDR1 and CDR2 (germline): SGHVT, SQSDAQ.

The chain carries TRBV19 and TRBJ2-3, with D uncertain. There are 14 residues in the CDR3. With 3 bases removed from V and 1 base from J, the gap between germline ends came to 8 bases. Germline CDR1 is LNHDA and CDR2 is SQIVND (reference sequence). CDR3 bases: TGTGCCAGTAGTATTCGGGCGGGCACAGATACGCAGTATTTT. Amino acids: CASSIRAGTDTQYF.

The CDR3, as DNA: TGTGCCAGCAGTCGGATACAGGGGCAAGCTTTCTTT. Encoded protein: CASSRIQGQAFF. This chain uses TRBV5-6 with TRBJ1-1; 7 bases are shared with TRBD1. Germline-derived CDR1 and CDR2 are SGHDT and YYEEEE. The V segment lost 5 bases and the J segment 9 bases; nucleotides outside the gene matches: 7. The CDR3 has 12 residues.

The J gene is TRBJ1-2, the V gene TRBV6-5; D is perhaps TRBD1 (5 bases). Trimming left V 6 bases short and J 5 bases short, with 22 bases between. The CDR3 runs 16 residues. CDR1 MNHEY and CDR2 SVGAGI come from the germline V gene. The CDR3 DNA reads TGTGCCAGCAGGACAAACTTACTCCGGGACTCTTATGGCTACACCTTC. Its protein product is CASRTNLLRDSYGYTF.

This clonotype is termed medium-sized (0.01 to 0.1%). The rearrangement links TRBV27 to TRBJ2-3; a weak D match, TRBD1 (5 bases). The CDR3 extends over 15 amino acids. In germline, CDR1 is MNHEY, CDR2 SMNVEV (reference sequence). The V gene lost 6 bases and the J gene lost 0 bases, with 13 bases spanning the gap. CDR3 sequence (DNA): TGTGCCAGCAGATTAAGGGGAATTAGCACAGATACGCAGTATTTT. The encoded protein is CASRLRGISTDTQYF.

This chain joins TRBV12-3 or TRBV12-4 and TRBJ1-1; a weak D match, TRBD1 (5 bases). The CDR3 covers 11 residues. Between the trimmed V and J ends, which lost 6 bases and 5 bases, there was a span of 7 bases. CDR3 region: CASRGETEAFF. The DNA for the CDR3 is TGTGCCAGCAGGGGGGAAACTGAAGCTTTCTTT.

The CDR3 protein is CASSRAANYGYTF. The CDR3 nucleotides read TGTGCCAGCAGCCGGGCAGCTAACTATGGCTACACCTTC. V usage is TRBV7-6 and J usage is TRBJ1-2; D remains ambiguous. V was shortened by 5 bases and J by 0 bases, with 7 bases between the two germline ends. The CDR3 loop spans 13 amino acids. Germline CDR1 and CDR2: SGHVS and FNYEAQ.

This clonotype turned up a few times. The J gene is TRBJ1-5, the V gene TRBV30; the D is unclear. The V and J ends lost 0 bases and 7 bases respectively, with 10 bases between them. The germline V gene has CDR1 GTSNPN and CDR2 SVGIG (reference sequence). This CDR3 contains 13 residues. The CDR3 is CAWSVLAGQPQHF. The CDR3 nucleotides are TGTGCCTGGAGTGTACTGGCTGGGCAGCCCCAGCATTTT.

This clonotype was recorded a few times. This rearrangement joins TRBV12-3 or TRBV12-4 to TRBJ1-5, with D unclear. The length of the CDR3 is 14 residues. The V gene lost 3 bases and the J gene lost 5 bases, with 11 bases spanning the gap. Written as DNA, the CDR3 is TGTGCCAGCAGTTTTCTAGGAGTGCATCAGCCCCAGCATTTT. It is translated as CASSFLGVHQPQHF.

Comment on this clonotype: Since a much larger clone is just one base distant, this may be a read error. This sequence joins TRBV6-2 or TRBV6-3 and TRBJ2-2; D is unresolved. The CDR3 is made up of 16 amino acids. The V gene lost 6 bases and the J gene lost 5 bases, with 19 bases spanning the gap. The germline gives CDR1 MNHEY, CDR2 SVGEGT. In DNA form, the CDR3 reads TGTGCCAGCAGCCGCAACGGCAGGAGTAAAACCGGGGAGCTGTTTTTT. This sequence encodes CASSRNGRSKTGELFF.

This chain links TRBV6-2 or TRBV6-3 with TRBJ2-2; 14 bases align to TRBD2. The germline gives CDR1 MNHEY, CDR2 SVGEGT. This CDR3 has 17 amino acids. J lost 4 bases, V lost 0 bases, and 1 base had no gene match. The DNA of the CDR3 is TGTGCCAGCAGTTACTCAGGGACTAGCGGGGGCACCGGGGAGCTGTTTTTT. It codes for CASSYSGTSGGTGELFF.

Turning to this clonotype: This may be a read error: a much more frequent sequence differs by one nucleotide. The chain carries TRBV12-3 or TRBV12-4 and TRBJ2-5; D is perhaps TRBD2 (5 bases). The CDR3 extends over 15 amino acids. Trimming cost V 3 bases and J 5 bases, with 16 bases left between them. Written as DNA, the CDR3 is TGTGCCAGCAGTTTCAGGATGTCAGGCGGGGAGACCCAGTACTTC. Translating gives CASSFRMSGGETQYF.

The rearrangement joins TRBV7-9 to TRBJ2-1, with D unresolved. Looked up from germline, CDR1 is SEHNR and CDR2 is FQNEAQ (reference sequence). The CDR3 consists of 16 residues. With 4 bases removed from V and 1 base from J, the gap between germline ends came to 14 bases. CDR3 sequence (DNA): TGTGCCAGCAGCTCATGGGGTATTGGGTCCTACAATGAGCAGTTCTTC. Translated: CASSSWGIGSYNEQFF.

This clonotype is termed medium-sized. The rearrangement uses TRBV18 and TRBJ1-2; D is possibly TRBD1 (5 bases). Germline CDR1 is KGHSH and CDR2 is LQKENI. The CDR3 is 13 amino acids. The V and J ends lost 1 base and 8 bases respectively, with 11 bases between them. The CDR3 is CASSPLRGEGYTF. CDR3 coding DNA: TGTGCCAGCTCACCACTTAGGGGAGAAGGCTACACCTTC. Looking up the rest from reference TRBV18 and TRBJ1-2 gives the full variable domain: NAGVMQNPRHLVRRRGQEARLRCSPMKGHSHVYWYRQLPEEGLKFMVYLQKENIIDESGMPKERFSAEFPKEGPSILRIQQVVRGDSAAYFCASSPLRGEGYTFGSGTRLTVV.

The CDR3 spells CASRLSLAGGVTGELFF. CDR3 DNA: TGTGCCAGCAGATTAAGCCTAGCGGGGGGGGTTACCGGGGAGCTGTTTTTT. The rearrangement joins TRBV6-2 or TRBV6-3 to TRBJ2-2; TRBD2 matches at 12 bases. The V segment lost 6 bases and the J segment 5 bases; nucleotides outside the gene matches: 10. The CDR3 totals 17 residues. Germline values: CDR1 MNHEY, CDR2 SVGEGT.

The CDR3 sequence is CASSHGAEYNEQFF. DNA for the CDR3: TGCGCCAGCAGCCATGGGGCGGAGTACAATGAGCAGTTCTTC. The chain links TRBV4-3 to TRBJ2-1, with D possibly TRBD1 on 5 matching bases. CDR3 length: 14 residues. Trimming removed 3 bases at V and 4 bases at J, with 10 bases between. Germline CDR1 and CDR2: LGHNA and YSLEER.

In its sample, this clonotype ranks as large (0.1 to 1%). The chain carries TRBV11-1 and TRBJ2-1; unclear D gene. The V and J ends lost 5 bases and 3 bases respectively, with 11 bases between them. There are 14 residues in the CDR3. Per the germline V gene, CDR1 is SGHAT and CDR2 is FQDESV (reference sequence). Here the CDR3 DNA reads TGTGCCAGCAGCAACTGGGGATACTACAATGAGCAGTTCTTC. Amino acid sequence: CASSNWGYYNEQFF.

This clonotype is deemed medium-sized. V usage is TRBV15 and J usage is TRBJ2-7; possible D gene TRBD2, 5 bases. This CDR3 contains 15 residues. V was pared by 3 bases and J by 4 bases, with 16 bases between. Germline-derived CDR1 and CDR2 are LNHNV and YYDKDF (reference sequence). The CDR3 loop reads CATSRDFDAIYEQYF. As DNA, the CDR3 is TGTGCCACCAGCAGGGACTTTGACGCAATTTACGAGCAGTACTTC.

Worth noting for this clonotype: A read error is possible here, since a much larger clone lies one base away. The chain has TRBV15 and TRBJ2-1; D is undetermined. The V gene's germline CDR1 is LNHNV and CDR2 YYDKDF (reference sequence). There are 15 residues in the CDR3. Trimming stripped 0 bases from V and 0 bases from J, with 6 bases between. The CDR3 region is CATSRDRYSYNEQFF. CDR3 nucleotides: TGTGCCACCAGCAGAGATCGGTACTCCTACAATGAGCAGTTCTTC.

This clonotype has just a few counts. The J gene is TRBJ1-1, the V gene TRBV6-5; TRBD1 agrees at 7 bases. With V trimmed by 6 bases and J by 6 bases, 13 bases remained unmatched. Germline CDR1 is MNHEY and CDR2 is SVGAGI. The CDR3 extends over 15 amino acids. The CDR3 DNA sequence: TGTGCCAGCAGCCGCCCTCGGGGACAGCTCTCTGAAGCTTTCTTT. This gives the protein CASSRPRGQLSEAFF.

This rearrangement joins TRBV29-1 to TRBJ2-5; D might be TRBD2 (7 bases). Germline CDR1 SQVTM, CDR2 ANQGSEA. The ends were cut back, 7 bases at V and 5 bases at J, with 17 bases in the middle. The CDR3 extends over 13 amino acids. CDR3 residues: CSASGGGGETQYF. CDR3 DNA: TGCAGCGCGAGCGGAGGGGGGGGGGAGACCCAGTACTTC.

This chain joins TRBV12-3 or TRBV12-4 and TRBJ1-1, with D maybe TRBD1 (6 bases). The ends were cut back, 6 bases at V and 3 bases at J, with 11 bases in the middle. CDR3 length: 13 amino acids. CDR3 nucleotide sequence: TGTGCCAGCAGCATACAGGGTTACACTGAAGCTTTCTTT. It is translated as CASSIQGYTEAFF.

A remark on this clonotype: A read error may produce the germline difference seen at one junction end. The CDR3 nucleotides are TGTGCCAGCAGCAAGTCTAGCGGGGGGGCCTACGGGCAGTACTTC. Amino acids: CASSKSSGGAYGQYF. The gene calls are TRBV5-6 and TRBJ2-7; 12 bases are shared with TRBD2. Germline CDR1 is SGHDT and CDR2 is YYEEEE. The CDR3 length is 15 residues.

Comment on this clonotype: One end of the junction varies from germline; a read error may be responsible. This sequence joins TRBV7-2 and TRBJ2-5; 8 bases match TRBD1. The CDR3 totals 15 residues. CDR1 is SGHTA, CDR2 FQGNSA, per germline. The CDR3 DNA reads as TGCGCCAGCAGCCACGCAGGGACAGGACAAGAGACCCAGTACTTC. This sequence encodes CASSHAGTGQETQYF.

V usage is TRBV4-2 and J usage is TRBJ2-7; D remains ambiguous. CDR1 is LGHNA and CDR2 is YNFKEQ in the germline V gene. The CDR3 loop spans 15 amino acids. V was cut by 1 base and J by 5 bases, with 15 bases left in between. This chain's CDR3 is CASSQVLNTENEQYF. For the CDR3, the DNA is TGTGCCAGCAGCCAAGTCCTCAATACCGAAAACGAGCAGTACTTC.

The genes are TRBV11-2 and TRBJ2-7; D ambiguous. The germline V and J ends were trimmed by 8 bases and 4 bases, with 21 bases remaining between them. CDR1 SGHAT and CDR2 FQNNGV come from the germline V gene. The CDR3 length is 15 residues. The CDR3 is CASRSDAVRLYEQYF. The CDR3 nucleotides read TGTGCCAGCCGGAGTGACGCGGTGCGACTTTACGAGCAGTACTTC.

In regard to this clonotype: A much larger clone lies a single base off, so this may be a read error. The CDR3 end shows no conserved phenylalanine or tryptophan, and so a read error is likely. The V call is TRBV27, the J call TRBJ1-3, with no clear D. Between the trimmed V and J ends, which lost 6 bases and 4 bases, there was a span of 13 bases. CDR1 and CDR2 from the germline V gene are MNHEY and SMNVEV (reference sequence). The CDR3 sequence is 14 residues long. The CDR3 region is CASSLAGVGNTIYY. The CDR3 DNA follows: TGTGCCAGCAGCCTGGCCGGTGTCGGAAACACCATATATTAT.

The rearrangement uses TRBV7-6 and TRBJ2-3, with 10 bases aligning to TRBD1. V gave up 7 bases and J gave up 8 bases; unmatched junction bases: 12. The CDR3 totals 15 residues. Germline V gene lookup returns CDR1 SGHVS and CDR2 FNYEAQ. The CDR3 loop is CASTPWTGGRGTQYF. The DNA of the CDR3 is TGTGCCAGCACCCCTTGGACAGGGGGTAGAGGTACGCAGTATTTT.